The entry that follows covers one T cell receptor beta chain sequence. Antigen specificity is unknown. This CDR3 region has 17 residues. V lost 0 bases to trimming and J lost 6 bases; unmatched junction nucleotides: 10. Germline V lookup: CDR1 SGHRS, CDR2 YFSETQ. The record originates from a study of Ad26.COV2.S vaccination and SARS-CoV-2 variants. Study findings and constraints: Post-vaccination breadth of spike-specific CD8+ and CD4+ T cell responses was reportedly substantial. Vaccinees displayed broader spike-specific TCR repertoires than placebo recipients. Analytic work on TCR breadth and depth might have understated the full extent of total T cell responses. Recipients of either vaccine or placebo displayed similar breadth of non-spike TCRs.

Assay used: immunoSEQ multiplex PCR; TCRdb lists only in-frame clones, some missing. Of about 350,000 clones in the sample, 92% were seen once. The chain uses TRBV5-1 and TRBJ1-2; 11 nucleotides match TRBD1. The sequence came from a human donor who had recovered from COVID-19. This specimen consisted of peripheral blood, obtained after recovery from COVID-19. The CDR3 region has the DNA TGCGCCAGCAGCTTGGAGAGGACAGGGGGCGTGAACGATGGCTACACCTTC. This codes for CASSLERTGGVNDGYTF.